Each of the 8 T cell receptor beta chains below was sequenced from the same sample in a study of cytomegalovirus exposure and HLA in healthy donors. The PCR was carried out with 60 Vbeta primers and 13 Jbeta primers. Some clones are missing from TCRdb's copy, which holds only in-frame ones; the method was immunoSEQ multiplex PCR. The sample holds about 200,000 clones, about four fifths seen once. Sequencing was performed on PBMCs. These receptors came from a woman aged 18-35 years in good health and CMV-seronegative.

The V call is TRBV4-1, the J call TRBJ2-3; D may be TRBD2 (5 bases). Trimming pared 0 bases from V and 0 bases from J, leaving 13 bases between. Germline CDR1 is MGHRA and CDR2 is YSYEKL. This CDR3 contains 17 residues. The CDR3 nucleotides read TGCGCCAGCAGCCAAGAAGTTCCTAGCCGAAGCACAGATACGCAGTATTTT. Translation gives CASSQEVPSRSTDTQYF.

The rearrangement links TRBV27 to TRBJ1-5; maybe TRBD1 (6 bases). V lost 5 bases and J 8 bases, leaving 16 bases between the germline ends. CDR3 length: 14 residues. Germline V gene data show CDR1 as MNHEY and CDR2 as SMNVEV (reference sequence). CDR3 DNA sequence: TGTGCCAGCAGTACCTCGGGGGGGCTGAAGCCCCAGCATTTT. It encodes CASSTSGGLKPQHF.

The DNA for the CDR3 is TGCGCCAGCAGCCATGGGGTCGGGGGGCGTACCGGGGAGCTGTTTTTT. Residues: CASSHGVGGRTGELFF. V and J are TRBV4-3 and TRBJ2-2; perhaps TRBD2 as D (7 bases). The CDR3 loop spans 16 amino acids. Trimming took off 3 bases at V and 5 bases at J, with 16 bases between the two ends. Germline CDR1 and CDR2: LGHNA and YSLEER.

The gene calls are TRBV19 and TRBJ2-7; a possible D gene is TRBD2 (5 bases). The CDR3 is made up of 12 amino acids. Germline loops: CDR1 LNHDA, CDR2 SQIVND (reference sequence). V dropped 5 bases and J dropped 3 bases, with 8 bases sitting between them. The CDR3 bases are TGTGCCAGTAGTGTGGGGAGCTACGAGCAGTACTTC. Encoded protein: CASSVGSYEQYF.

This sequence joins TRBV7-2 and TRBJ2-2; D may be TRBD2 (6 bases). Trimming left V 3 bases short and J 5 bases short, with 13 bases between. The CDR3 spans 15 residues. Germline V CDR1 and CDR2: SGHTA, FQGNSA. In DNA form, the CDR3 reads TGTGCCAGCAGCTTCTGGGACTCGGAAACCGGGGAGCTGTTTTTT. This codes for CASSFWDSETGELFF.

This clone was detected once. The chain links TRBV6-5 to TRBJ2-3, with TRBD1 matching 7 bases. The germline CDR1 and CDR2 sequences are MNHEY and SVGAGI. CDR3 length equals 15 residues. J gave up 0 bases and V 5 bases, and 5 bases lay outside the gene matches. CDR3 sequence: CASSITGVSTDTQYF. CDR3 sequence (DNA): TGTGCCAGCAGTATCACAGGGGTGAGCACAGATACGCAGTATTTT.

This sequence joins TRBV30 and TRBJ2-7, with 9 bases lining up with TRBD1. Germline V CDR1 and CDR2: GTSNPN, SVGIG (reference sequence). V lost 1 base, J lost 6 bases, and 10 bases stayed unmatched. This CDR3 is built from 15 residues. Written as DNA, the CDR3 is TGTGCCTGGAGTGACCCTCCGGGACAGGGATCCGAGCAGTACTTC. As protein: CAWSDPPGQGSEQYF.

The chain joins TRBV7-2 to TRBJ2-1; 12 bases are shared with TRBD2. The V and J ends lost 0 bases and 7 bases, in that order; junction bases with no gene match: 1. Germline V gives CDR1 SGHTA, CDR2 FQGNSA. The CDR3 contains 15 residues. The CDR3, as DNA: TGTGCCAGCAGCTTAGCGACTAGCGGGAGTAATGAGCAGTTCTTC. Translating it yields CASSLATSGSNEQFF.